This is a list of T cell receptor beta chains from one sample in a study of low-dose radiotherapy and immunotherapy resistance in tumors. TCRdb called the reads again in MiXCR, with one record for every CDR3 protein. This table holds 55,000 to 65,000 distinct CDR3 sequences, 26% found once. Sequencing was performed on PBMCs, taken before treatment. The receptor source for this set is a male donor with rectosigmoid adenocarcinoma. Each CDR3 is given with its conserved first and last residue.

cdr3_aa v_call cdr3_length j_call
CASRSIRGEQYF TRBV5-6 12 TRBJ2-7
CASSWTDENIQYF TRBV5-6 13 TRBJ2-4
CASSLIWQGVQGYTF TRBV28 15 TRBJ1-2
CASSLWTGLAGVGEQFF TRBV28 17 TRBJ2-1
CASSSLGLAVETQYF TRBV28 15 TRBJ2-5
CASSLAGLAGGITDTQYF TRBV12-3/TRBV12-4 18 TRBJ2-3
CATRLAGGPETQYF TRBV2 14 TRBJ2-5
CASSPRTGVGTEAFF TRBV12-3/TRBV12-4 15 TRBJ1-1
CARNTPGKVTDTQYF TRBV5-3 15 TRBJ2-3
CASSLGRTLTEAFF TRBV7-2 14 TRBJ1-1
CASSLVTSGSYNEQFF TRBV28 16 TRBJ2-1
CASSRDRAYEQYF TRBV18 13 TRBJ2-7
CASRRGTTPTGKLFF TRBV12-3/TRBV12-4 15 TRBJ1-4
CASRLAGPPGETQYF TRBV7-9 15 TRBJ2-5
CASTSQSGGTYEQYF TRBV7-2 15 TRBJ2-7
CASSFPGWGKDTGELFF TRBV28 17 TRBJ2-2
CASTGLVGYEQFF TRBV28 13 TRBJ2-1
CASSLGLAGGKSQYF TRBV7-2 15 TRBJ2-3
CATTGLNTEAFF TRBV28 12 TRBJ1-1
CASSGTVRGATYNEQFF TRBV6-1 17 TRBJ2-1
CSARSGLYYEQYF TRBV20-1 13 TRBJ2-7
CASSLTWTSGDNEQFF TRBV7-8 16 TRBJ2-1
CASRWASGGQYNEQFF TRBV7-2 16 TRBJ2-1
CASSLLAGPGNEQFF TRBV12-3/TRBV12-4 15 TRBJ2-1
CAISDRGKETQYF TRBV10-3 13 TRBJ2-5
CASTEQGYSNQPQHF TRBV19 15 TRBJ1-5
CASRLQGALEGNTIYF TRBV12-3/TRBV12-4 16 TRBJ1-3
CASSPPGSGGGEQYF TRBV6-2/TRBV6-3 15 TRBJ2-7
CASSLLSTGDSGNTIYF TRBV7-2 17 TRBJ1-3
CAISESLTGRMNTEAFF TRBV10-3 17 TRBJ1-1
CASSLEAGVSSYNEQFF TRBV11-3 17 TRBJ2-1
CASSLDWEETQYF TRBV7-6 13 TRBJ2-5
CASRFIVSGNNSPLHF TRBV12-3/TRBV12-4 16 TRBJ1-6
CSARAGEVDNSPLHF TRBV20-1 15 TRBJ1-6
CASSLDPAGSSEQYF TRBV11-2 15 TRBJ2-7
CASSRKGNEQFF TRBV7-2 12 TRBJ2-1
CASTFSVVDTQYF TRBV11-2 13 TRBJ2-3
CASSFGDKPQHF TRBV27 12 TRBJ1-5
CASSPTGRSSSYEQYF TRBV4-1 16 TRBJ2-7
CASSHAPGLALDTQYF TRBV23-1 16 TRBJ2-3
CASSATSGGQFF TRBV2 12 TRBJ2-1
CASSSGQAYYEQYF TRBV11-2 14 TRBJ2-7
CASSEPQGTGNTIYF TRBV25-1 15 TRBJ1-3
CASSLALAGGLTDTQYF TRBV12-3/TRBV12-4 17 TRBJ2-3
CASSQEGHLVANEQFF TRBV4-1 16 TRBJ2-1
CASRGRTSEDVEFF TRBV6-2/TRBV6-3 14 TRBJ2-1
CASSPRRVPDTQYF TRBV5-1 14 TRBJ2-3
CASSYSDRRELYF TRBV6-6 13 TRBJ2-7
CASSPTRPGWGDTQYF TRBV3-1 16 TRBJ2-3
CSVKRTGPEQFF TRBV29-1 12 TRBJ2-1
CASSSSLEREETQYF TRBV5-4 15 TRBJ2-5
CASSFFSDTQYF TRBV7-2 12 TRBJ2-3